Listed below are T cell receptor beta chains from one sample, sequenced in a study. TCRdb re-derived calls from the 5' RACE reads in MiXCR, one entry per CDR3 protein. Here the sample spans just over 60,000 distinct CDR3 sequences, around 30% being singletons. Material: tumor-infiltrating naive CD4+ T cells sorted from the breast tumor. Source of these receptors: a female donor with breast cancer. Both conserved end residues are part of each CDR3. D genes are given only for firm matches. The size field is filled for only some rows; it gives once, few, many or a size class.

size | J | V | D | length | DNA | CDR3
NA | TRBJ1-1 | TRBV10-3 | NA | 14 | TGTGCCATCAGCCTGAGTGGGGGGAAAGTAGGAGCTTTCTTT | CAISLSGGKVGAFF
medium-sized | TRBJ2-3 | TRBV7-2 | NA | 13 | TGTGCCAGCAGTCCCTCATATTCGGATACGCAGTATTTT | CASSPSYSDTQYF
NA | TRBJ1-2 | TRBV28 | NA | 15 | TGTGCCAGCAGTCGTGAGGGGGGTGTCACCTATGGCTACACCTTC | CASSREGGVTYGYTF
NA | TRBJ2-1 | TRBV15 | TRBD1 | 19 | TGTGCCACCAGCAGAGACGCCCTAGGGACAGGGGAAGGGTACAATGAGCAGTTCTTC | CATSRDALGTGEGYNEQFF
NA | TRBJ2-6 | TRBV10-3 | NA | 18 | TGTGCCATCAGTGGATCGGGCTCAAGCACGAGAAGGACCAACGTCCTGACTTTC | CAISGSGSSTRRTNVLTF
NA | TRBJ1-5 | TRBV6-6 | TRBD1 | 15 | TGTGCCAGCAGTTACATGGGACAGGGACAACAGCCCCAGCATTTT | CASSYMGQGQQPQHF
NA | TRBJ2-3 | TRBV24-1 | NA | 16 | TGTGCCACCAGTGATGCCCGGGAAGAAGGCACAGATACGCAGTATTTT | CATSDAREEGTDTQYF
NA | TRBJ1-5 | TRBV12-3/TRBV12-4 | NA | 13 | TGTGCCAGCAGCTTAACAGAAAATCAGCCCCAGCATTTT | CASSLTENQPQHF
NA | TRBJ1-1 | TRBV5-1 | TRBD1 | 15 | TGCGCCAGCAGCTGGACAGGGGGAACGAACACTGAAGCTTTCTTT | CASSWTGGTNTEAFF
few | TRBJ1-1 | TRBV5-1 | NA | 14 | TGCGCCAGCAGCTTCGACGGGATGAACACTGAAGCTTTCTTT | CASSFDGMNTEAFF
NA | TRBJ2-7 | TRBV5-4 | TRBD1 | 14 | TGTGCCAGCAGCCCTGACAGGGGGCGTTACGAGCAGTACTTC | CASSPDRGRYEQYF
few | TRBJ1-2 | TRBV7-2 | NA | 15 | TGTGCCAGCAGCTTAGTAGGGGCTGGGGACTATGGCTGCACCTTC | CASSLVGAGDYGCTF
many | TRBJ1-2 | TRBV7-2 | TRBD1 | 14 | TGTGCCAGCAGCTTAGGGGACAGGAACTATGGCTACACCTTC | CASSLGDRNYGYTF
once | TRBJ2-1 | TRBV6-2/TRBV6-3 | TRBD2 | 17 | TGTGCCAACAGTTACCCAGGGCTAGCGGGAGTCTACAATGAGCAGTTCTTC | CANSYPGLAGVYNEQFF
NA | TRBJ2-1 | TRBV5-1 | TRBD2 | 15 | TGCGCCAGCAGCCTTACGGGGGGGCTCTACAATGAGCAGTTCTTC | CASSLTGGLYNEQFF